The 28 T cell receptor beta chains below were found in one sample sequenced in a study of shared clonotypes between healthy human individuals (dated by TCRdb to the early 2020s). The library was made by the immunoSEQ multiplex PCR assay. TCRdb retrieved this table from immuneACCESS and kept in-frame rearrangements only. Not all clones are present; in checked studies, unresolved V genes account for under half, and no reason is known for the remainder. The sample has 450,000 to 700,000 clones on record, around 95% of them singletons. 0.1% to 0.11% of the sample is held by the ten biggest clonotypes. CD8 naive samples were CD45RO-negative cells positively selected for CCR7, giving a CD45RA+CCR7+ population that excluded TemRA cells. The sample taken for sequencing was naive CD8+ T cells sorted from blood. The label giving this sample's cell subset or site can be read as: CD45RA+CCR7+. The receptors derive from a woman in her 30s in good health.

The CDR3 sequence is CASSQMGSHEQYF. The CDR3 DNA sequence: TGTGCCAGCAGTCAGATGGGGAGCCACGAGCAGTACTTC. The chain couples TRBV28 to TRBJ2-7; a possible D gene is TRBD2 (5 bases). The V end was cut by 5 bases, the J end by 5 bases, with 13 bases between. CDR1 is MDHEN and CDR2 is SYDVKM in the germline V gene. The CDR3 sequence is 13 residues long.

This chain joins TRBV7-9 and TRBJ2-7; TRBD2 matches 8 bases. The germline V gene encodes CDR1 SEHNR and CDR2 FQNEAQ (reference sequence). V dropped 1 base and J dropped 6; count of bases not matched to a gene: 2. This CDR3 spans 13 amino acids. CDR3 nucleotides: TGTGCCAGCAGCTTAGGGGGACTAGTCGAGCAGTACTTC. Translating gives CASSLGGLVEQYF.

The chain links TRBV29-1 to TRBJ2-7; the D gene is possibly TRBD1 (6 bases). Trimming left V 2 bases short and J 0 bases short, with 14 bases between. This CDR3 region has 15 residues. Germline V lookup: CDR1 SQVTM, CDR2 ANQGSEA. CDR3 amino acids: CSVEYGTPSSYEQYF. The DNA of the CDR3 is TGCAGCGTTGAATACGGGACACCGAGCTCCTACGAGCAGTACTTC.

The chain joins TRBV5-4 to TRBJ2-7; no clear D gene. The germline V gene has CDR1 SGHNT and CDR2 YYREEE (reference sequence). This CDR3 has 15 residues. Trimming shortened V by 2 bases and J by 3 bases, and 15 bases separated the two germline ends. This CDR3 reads CASSLKGGNLYEQYF. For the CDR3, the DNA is TGTGCCAGCAGCTTAAAAGGCGGCAACCTCTACGAGCAGTACTTC.

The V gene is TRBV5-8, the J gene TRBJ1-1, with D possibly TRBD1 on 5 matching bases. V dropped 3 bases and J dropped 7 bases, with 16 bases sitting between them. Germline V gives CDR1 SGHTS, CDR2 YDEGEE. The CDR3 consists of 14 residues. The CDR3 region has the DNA TGTGCCAGCAGCTACTTGGAGGGGACCGTTGAAGCTTTCTTT. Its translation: CASSYLEGTVEAFF.

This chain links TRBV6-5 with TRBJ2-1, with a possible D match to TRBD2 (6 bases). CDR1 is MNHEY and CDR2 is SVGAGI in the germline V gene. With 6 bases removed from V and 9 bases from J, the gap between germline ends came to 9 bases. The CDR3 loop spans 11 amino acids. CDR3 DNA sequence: TGTGCCAGCAGGAAGGGAGGTGAGCAGTTCTTC. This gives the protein CASRKGGEQFF.

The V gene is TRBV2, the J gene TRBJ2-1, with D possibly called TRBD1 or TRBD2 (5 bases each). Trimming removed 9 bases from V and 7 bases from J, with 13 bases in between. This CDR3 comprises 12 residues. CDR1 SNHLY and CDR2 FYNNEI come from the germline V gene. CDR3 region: CARRDDRNEQFF. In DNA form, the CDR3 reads TGTGCCAGAAGGGACGATCGGAATGAGCAGTTCTTC.

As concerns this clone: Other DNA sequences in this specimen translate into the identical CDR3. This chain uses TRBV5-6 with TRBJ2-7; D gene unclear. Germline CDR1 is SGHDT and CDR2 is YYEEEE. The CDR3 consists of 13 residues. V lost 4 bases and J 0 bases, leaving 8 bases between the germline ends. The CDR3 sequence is CASSLASSYEQYF. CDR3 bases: TGTGCCAGCAGCCTGGCCAGCTCCTACGAGCAGTACTTC.

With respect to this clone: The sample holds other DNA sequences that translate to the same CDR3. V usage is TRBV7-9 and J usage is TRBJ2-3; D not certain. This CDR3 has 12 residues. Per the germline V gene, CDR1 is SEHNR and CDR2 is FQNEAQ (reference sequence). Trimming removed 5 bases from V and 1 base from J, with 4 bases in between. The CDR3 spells CASSPGTDTQYF. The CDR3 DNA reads TGTGCCAGCAGCCCAGGCACAGATACGCAGTATTTT.

CDR3 DNA: TGTGCCAGCAGCTTAGCAGGGACTGAAGCTTTCTTT. Its translation: CASSLAGTEAFF. The chain links TRBV7-9 to TRBJ1-1; D is ambiguous. The germline gives CDR1 SEHNR, CDR2 FQNEAQ (reference sequence). The length of the CDR3 is 12 residues. Trimming pared 0 bases from V and 5 bases from J, leaving 4 bases between.

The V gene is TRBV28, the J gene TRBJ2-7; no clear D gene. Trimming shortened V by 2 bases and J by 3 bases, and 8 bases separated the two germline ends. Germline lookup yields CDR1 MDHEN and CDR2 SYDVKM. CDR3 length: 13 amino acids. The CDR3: CASSLRHLYEQYF. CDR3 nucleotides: TGTGCCAGCAGTTTACGGCACCTCTACGAGCAGTACTTC.

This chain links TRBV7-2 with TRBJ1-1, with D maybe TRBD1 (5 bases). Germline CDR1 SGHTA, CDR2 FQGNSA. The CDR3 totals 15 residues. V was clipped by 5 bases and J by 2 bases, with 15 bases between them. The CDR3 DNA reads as TGTGCCAGCAGCGTCGACAGTAGCCCAAACACTGAAGCTTTCTTT. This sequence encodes CASSVDSSPNTEAFF.

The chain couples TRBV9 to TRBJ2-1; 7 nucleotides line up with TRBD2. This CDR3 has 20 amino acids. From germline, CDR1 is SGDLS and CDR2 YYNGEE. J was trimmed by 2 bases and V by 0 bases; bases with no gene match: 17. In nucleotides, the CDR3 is TGTGCCAGCAGCGTAGACCCCCCGTGGGATCTAGCGGCTACCTACAATGAGCAGTTCTTC. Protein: CASSVDPPWDLAATYNEQFF.

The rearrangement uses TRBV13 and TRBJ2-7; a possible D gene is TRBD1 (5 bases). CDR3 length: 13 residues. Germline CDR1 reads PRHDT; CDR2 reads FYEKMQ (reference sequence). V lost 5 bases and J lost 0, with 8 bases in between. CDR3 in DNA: TGTGCCAGCAGCCAAGACAGCTCCTACGAGCAGTACTTC. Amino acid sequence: CASSQDSSYEQYF.

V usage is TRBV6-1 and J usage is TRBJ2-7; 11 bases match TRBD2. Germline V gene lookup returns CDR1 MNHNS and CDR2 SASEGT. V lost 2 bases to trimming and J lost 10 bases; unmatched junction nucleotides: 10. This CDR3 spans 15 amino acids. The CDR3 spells CASSESPTSGDRQYF. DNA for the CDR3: TGTGCCAGCAGTGAATCTCCGACTAGCGGGGATCGACAGTACTTC.

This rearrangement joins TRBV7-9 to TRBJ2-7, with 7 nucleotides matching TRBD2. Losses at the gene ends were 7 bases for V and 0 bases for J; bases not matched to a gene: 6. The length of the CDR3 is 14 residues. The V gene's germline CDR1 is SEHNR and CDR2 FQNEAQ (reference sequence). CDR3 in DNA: TGTGCCAGCACCCGGGAGGTTAGCTCCTACGAGCAGTACTTC. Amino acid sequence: CASTREVSSYEQYF.

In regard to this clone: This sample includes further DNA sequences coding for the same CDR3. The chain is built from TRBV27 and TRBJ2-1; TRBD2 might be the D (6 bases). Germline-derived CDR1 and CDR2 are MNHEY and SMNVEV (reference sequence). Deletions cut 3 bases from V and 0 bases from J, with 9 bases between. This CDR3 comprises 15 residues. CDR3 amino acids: CASSLGAGSYNEQFF. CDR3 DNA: TGTGCCAGCAGTTTGGGAGCGGGCTCCTACAATGAGCAGTTCTTC.

The CDR3 here is CASSLGQSSYNEQFF. For the CDR3, the DNA is TGTGCCAGTAGTTTGGGACAGAGCTCCTACAATGAGCAGTTCTTC. The V gene is TRBV19, the J gene TRBJ2-1, with 7 bases matching TRBD1. Germline V lookup: CDR1 LNHDA, CDR2 SQIVND (reference sequence). The CDR3 is 15 residues long. Trimming at V came to 5 bases and at J to 0 bases, leaving 4 bases not matched to a gene.

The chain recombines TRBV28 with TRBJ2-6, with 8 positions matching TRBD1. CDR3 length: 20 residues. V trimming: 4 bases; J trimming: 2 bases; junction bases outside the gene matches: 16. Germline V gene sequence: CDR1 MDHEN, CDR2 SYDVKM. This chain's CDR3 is CASSSPYLGQGGTGANVLTF. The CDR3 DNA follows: TGTGCCAGCAGTTCCCCGTATCTAGGACAGGGAGGAACTGGGGCCAACGTCCTGACTTTC.

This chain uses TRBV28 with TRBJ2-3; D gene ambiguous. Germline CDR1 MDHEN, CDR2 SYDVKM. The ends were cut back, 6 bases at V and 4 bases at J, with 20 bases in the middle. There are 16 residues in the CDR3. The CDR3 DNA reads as TGTGCCAGCAGCCTAACTACCTCAGTAAACGCAGATACGCAGTATTTT. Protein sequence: CASSLTTSVNADTQYF.

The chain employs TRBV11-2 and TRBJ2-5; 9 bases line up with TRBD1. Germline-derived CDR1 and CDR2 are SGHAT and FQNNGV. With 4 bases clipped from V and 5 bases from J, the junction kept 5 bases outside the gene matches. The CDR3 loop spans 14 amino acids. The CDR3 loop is CASSSPTGGETQYF. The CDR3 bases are TGTGCCAGCAGCTCCCCGACAGGGGGGGAGACCCAGTACTTC.

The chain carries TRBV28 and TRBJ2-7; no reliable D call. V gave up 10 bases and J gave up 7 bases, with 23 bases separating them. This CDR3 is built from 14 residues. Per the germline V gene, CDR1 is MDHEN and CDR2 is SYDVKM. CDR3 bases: TGTGCCACCTCTCCGGTAGGGTTCTCACGTGAGCAGTACTTC. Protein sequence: CATSPVGFSREQYF. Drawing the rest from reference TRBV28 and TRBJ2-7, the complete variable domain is DVKVTQSSRYLVKRTGEKVFLECVQDMDHENMFWYRQDPGLGLRLIYFSYDVKMKEKGDIPEGYSVSREKKERFSLILESASTNQTSMYLCATSPVGFSREQYFGPGTRLTVT.

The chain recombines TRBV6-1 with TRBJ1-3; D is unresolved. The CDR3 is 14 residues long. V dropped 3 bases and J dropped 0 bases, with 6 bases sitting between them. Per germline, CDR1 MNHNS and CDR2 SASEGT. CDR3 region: CASSDLISGNTIYF. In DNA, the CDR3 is TGTGCCAGCAGTGATCTGATCTCTGGAAACACCATATATTTT.

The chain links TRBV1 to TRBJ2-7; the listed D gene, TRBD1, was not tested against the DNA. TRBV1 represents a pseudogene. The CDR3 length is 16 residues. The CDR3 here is CTSSQGDREGHYEQYF. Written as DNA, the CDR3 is TGCACCAGCAGCCAAGGGGACAGGGAGGGGCACTACGAGCAGTACTTC.

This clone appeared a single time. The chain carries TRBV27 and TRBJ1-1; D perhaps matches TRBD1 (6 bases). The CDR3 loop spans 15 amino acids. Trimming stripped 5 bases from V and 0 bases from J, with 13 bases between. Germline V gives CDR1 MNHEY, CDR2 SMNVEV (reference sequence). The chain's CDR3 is CASSPLGQLNTEAFF. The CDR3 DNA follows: TGTGCCAGCAGTCCGCTTGGACAGTTGAACACTGAAGCTTTCTTT.

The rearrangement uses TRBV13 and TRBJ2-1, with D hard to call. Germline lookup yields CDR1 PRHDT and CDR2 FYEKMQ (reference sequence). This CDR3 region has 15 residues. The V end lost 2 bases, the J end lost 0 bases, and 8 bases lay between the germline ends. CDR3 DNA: TGTGCCAGCAGCTTACCACCGAACTCCTACAATGAGCAGTTCTTC. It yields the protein CASSLPPNSYNEQFF. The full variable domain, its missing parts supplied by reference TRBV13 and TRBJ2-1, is AAGVIQSPRHLIKEKRETATLKCYPIPRHDTVYWYQQGPGQDPQFLISFYEKMQSDKGSIPDRFSAQQFSDYHSELNMSSLELGDSALYFCASSLPPNSYNEQFFGPGTRLTVL.

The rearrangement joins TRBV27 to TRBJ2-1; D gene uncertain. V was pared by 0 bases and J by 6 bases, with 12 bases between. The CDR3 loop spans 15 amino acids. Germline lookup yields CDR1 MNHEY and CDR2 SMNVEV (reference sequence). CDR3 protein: CASSLSVMAANEQFF. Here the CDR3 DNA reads TGTGCCAGCAGTTTATCTGTGATGGCCGCCAATGAGCAGTTCTTC.

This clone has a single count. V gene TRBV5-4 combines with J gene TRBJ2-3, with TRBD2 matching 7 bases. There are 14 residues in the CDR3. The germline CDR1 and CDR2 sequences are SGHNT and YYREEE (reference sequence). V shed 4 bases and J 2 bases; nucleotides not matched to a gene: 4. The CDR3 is CASSPQRDTDTQYF. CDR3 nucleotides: TGTGCCAGCAGCCCGCAGCGGGACACAGATACGCAGTATTTT.